The clone carrying this T cell receptor beta chain has only a few counts. Its matching antigen is unknown. The study made its TCR cDNA through 5'RACE template switching. That step introduced a universal primer site along with UMIs. TCRdb independently ran MiXCR on the 5' RACE reads; one entry per CDR3 protein. The sample shows under 200,000 distinct CDR3 sequences, 11% of them seen only once. Trimming cost V 7 bases and J 4 bases; bases outside gene matches: 13. Germline assignment: CDR1 MNHNS and CDR2 SASEGT. There are 15 residues in the CDR3. The sample is drawn from a study of T cells after yellow fever vaccination. Study results and caveats: Most clones from primary vaccination were detected again post-booster (around 95% CD4, 88% CD8). CD4 and CD8 compartments shared a small share of clonotypes.

V and J are TRBV6-1 and TRBJ2-7; 7 positions match TRBD1. The input for sequencing was CD8+ T cells sorted from PBMCs, taken 15 days after the yellow fever booster vaccination. The receptor comes from a young man who received the YFV17D yellow fever vaccine. The CDR3 region is CASMWDSLIFYEQYF. As DNA, the CDR3 is TGTGCCAGCATGTGGGACAGCCTTATCTTTTACGAGCAGTACTTC.